This T cell receptor (beta chain) appears in the sequencing data of a study of T cell changes during pregnancy in multiple sclerosis. V was trimmed by 8 bases and J by 0 bases, leaving 10 bases between them. From germline, CDR1 is ENHRY and CDR2 SYGVKD. The CDR3 has 13 amino acids. Libraries were prepared by immunoSEQ multiplex PCR; TCRdb keeps only in-frame clonotypes and omits some of them. Here the sample spans tens of thousands of clones, more than 85% being singletons. This material consisted of CD8+ T cells from peripheral blood mononuclear cells, taken before pregnancy. V and J are TRBV10-3 and TRBJ1-2; D may be TRBD1 (5 bases). This sequence was found in a female donor with multiple sclerosis, enrolled in a pregnancy study. The CDR3 reads CAIDSPTNYGYTF. CDR3 DNA: TGTGCCATCGACAGCCCCACTAACTATGGCTACACCTTC.